Below are 19 T cell receptor beta chains sequenced from a single sample in a study of beta chain features in type 1 diabetes. The sequenced template was cDNA made from the entire isolated RNA. TCRdb keeps only in-frame clones here, not all; method: immunoSEQ multiplex PCR. The sample contains about 930,000 clones, 17% of which appear only once. The sequenced sample consisted of naive CD4+ T cells from blood. The receptors shown here come from a young woman in good health.

This clone was counted only a few times. This chain joins TRBV20-1 and TRBJ2-5; no definite D call. V dropped 6 bases and J dropped 3 bases, with 8 bases sitting between them. The CDR3 is made up of 11 amino acids. Germline assignment: CDR1 DFQATT and CDR2 SNEGSKA (reference sequence). The CDR3, as DNA: TGCAGTGCAAACAAAGAAGAGACCCAGTACTTC. Translating it yields CSANKEETQYF.

The gene calls are TRBV18 and TRBJ1-2; 7 nucleotides agree with TRBD1. The germline V gene encodes CDR1 KGHSH and CDR2 LQKENI. The CDR3 covers 17 residues. The V gene end was trimmed by 6 bases and the J gene end by 6 bases; junction bases not matched to a gene: 19. The CDR3 spells CASSPWEGGGPMDGYTF. The DNA for the CDR3 is TGTGCCAGCTCCCCCTGGGAAGGAGGGGGCCCAATGGATGGCTACACCTTC.

This chain uses TRBV6-6 with TRBJ1-2; D is uncertain. Trimming took off 6 bases at V and 4 bases at J, with 6 bases between the two ends. Germline CDR1 MNHNY, CDR2 SVGAGI (reference sequence). The CDR3 extends over 11 amino acids. This CDR3 is CASSNSYGYTF. In DNA form, the CDR3 reads TGTGCCAGCAGCAACAGCTATGGCTACACCTTC.

This clone was found a few times. The chain joins TRBV11-2 to TRBJ2-7; D ambiguous. The CDR3 covers 13 residues. Germline V CDR1 and CDR2: SGHAT, FQNNGV. Trimming cost V 5 bases and J 4 bases, with 12 bases left between them. CDR3 sequence reads: CASSPYRSYEQYF. CDR3 DNA sequence: TGTGCCAGCAGCCCCTATCGGAGTTACGAGCAGTACTTC.

This clone appeared a few times. The genes are TRBV5-4 and TRBJ2-7; the match to TRBD2 covers 9 bases. Trimming took 3 bases from V and 0 from J; bases not matched to a gene: 4. Germline CDR1 is SGHNT and CDR2 is YYREEE (reference sequence). The CDR3 totals 15 residues. This chain's CDR3 is CASSSKREASYEQYF. CDR3 in DNA: TGTGCCAGCAGCTCAAAGCGGGAGGCCTCCTACGAGCAGTACTTC.

V gene TRBV6-5 combines with J gene TRBJ2-5; D gene unclear. The CDR3 contains 12 residues. The germline V and J ends were trimmed by 4 bases and 1 base, with 4 bases remaining between them. Germline loops: CDR1 MNHEY, CDR2 SVGAGI. The CDR3 loop is CASSWGQETQYF. In DNA, the CDR3 is TGTGCCAGCAGTTGGGGCCAAGAGACCCAGTACTTC.

This clone appeared a few times. This chain connects TRBV19 to TRBJ1-4; no firm D call. V lost 3 bases and J lost 7, with 12 bases in between. This CDR3 region has 14 residues. The germline gives CDR1 LNHDA, CDR2 SQIVND (reference sequence). DNA of the CDR3: TGTGCCAGTAGTATGGTGAGGGCAGCTGAAAAACTGTTTTTT. Protein product: CASSMVRAAEKLFF.

This clone has only a few counts. J is TRBJ2-3 and V is TRBV19; D is uncertain. Germline lookup yields CDR1 LNHDA and CDR2 SQIVND (reference sequence). This CDR3 contains 14 residues. V was trimmed by 9 bases and J by 1 base, leaving 14 bases between them. The CDR3 nucleotides are TGTGCCAGCTCAGTTGAAGCAGGCACAGATACGCAGTATTTT. It is translated as CASSVEAGTDTQYF.

The V gene is TRBV28, the J gene TRBJ2-3, with 9 bases that match TRBD1. CDR3 length equals 16 residues. V was clipped by 3 bases and J by 6 bases; unmatched bases: 10. Germline V CDR1 and CDR2: MDHEN, SYDVKM. CDR3 nucleotide sequence: TGTGCCAGCAGTTTTCACGGGACAGGGAATGAGGATACGCAGTATTTT. Protein sequence: CASSFHGTGNEDTQYF.

This clone turned up a few times. V is TRBV7-2 and J is TRBJ2-1, with TRBD2 identical over 7 bases. Germline trimming cut 3 bases from V and 7 bases from J; bases unmatched to any gene: 9. The CDR3 extends over 15 amino acids. Germline CDR1 and CDR2: SGHTA and FQGNSA. Written as DNA, the CDR3 is TGTGCCAGCAGCTTTTGGGGGAGGGCCCTGAATGAGCAGTTCTTC. Translation: CASSFWGRALNEQFF.

This clone showed up just a few times. This chain joins TRBV10-3 and TRBJ2-2; 7 bases are shared with TRBD1. Trimming took 4 bases from V and 4 from J; bases not matched to a gene: 0. Germline V gives CDR1 ENHRY, CDR2 SYGVKD. This CDR3 comprises 13 residues. The DNA for the CDR3 is TGTGCCATCAGTGGGACAGGCACCGGGGAGCTGTTTTTT. It specifies CAISGTGTGELFF.

This chain uses TRBV19 with TRBJ1-5; no clear D. The ends were cut back, 0 bases at V and 5 bases at J, with 5 bases in the middle. The CDR3 covers 13 residues. Per germline, CDR1 LNHDA and CDR2 SQIVND (reference sequence). In DNA, the CDR3 is TGTGCCAGTAGTATAGACGGGGATCAGCCCCAGCATTTT. This encodes CASSIDGDQPQHF.

The chain couples TRBV5-1 to TRBJ1-5, with 7 bases lining up with TRBD1. Germline lookup yields CDR1 SGHRS and CDR2 YFSETQ. There are 14 residues in the CDR3. The junction had 4 bases not matched to a gene; V was cut back by 3 bases and J by 4 bases. The CDR3 loop is CASSSQGGNQPQHF. CDR3 DNA sequence: TGCGCCAGCAGCTCTCAGGGGGGTAATCAGCCCCAGCATTTT.

This clone occurred a few times. The chain combines TRBV18 with TRBJ2-1, with TRBD2 matching over 11 bases. The trim removed 6 bases at V and 7 bases at J, leaving 8 bases unmatched. CDR1 KGHSH and CDR2 LQKENI come from the germline V gene. This CDR3 is 15 amino acids long. The CDR3 spells CASSPGLAAGNEQFF. Here the CDR3 DNA reads TGTGCCAGCTCGCCGGGACTAGCGGCTGGTAATGAGCAGTTCTTC.

In this sample, this clone turned up a few times. The J gene is TRBJ2-5, the V gene TRBV4-2, with TRBD1 matching over 7 bases. This CDR3 is built from 13 residues. The germline gives CDR1 LGHNA, CDR2 YNFKEQ. After removal of 5 bases from V and 2 bases from J, the junction contained 2 bases not matched to a gene. The CDR3 nucleotides are TGTGCCAGCAGCTGGGGACAGCAAGAGACCCAGTACTTC. It yields the protein CASSWGQQETQYF.

The J gene is TRBJ1-1, the V gene TRBV28, with 11 nucleotides matching TRBD1. V was clipped by 8 bases and J by 4 bases; unmatched bases: 9. The CDR3 spans 15 residues. Per the germline V gene, CDR1 is MDHEN and CDR2 is SYDVKM. The chain's CDR3 is CASFDAGTGGTEAFF. CDR3 DNA sequence: TGTGCCAGCTTCGATGCCGGGACAGGGGGCACTGAAGCTTTCTTT.

J is TRBJ2-5 and V is TRBV29-1, with D possibly being TRBD2 (6 bases). The CDR3 is made up of 10 amino acids. Germline V gene data show CDR1 as SQVTM and CDR2 as ANQGSEA. The V end lost 7 bases, the J end lost 7 bases, and 10 bases lay between the germline ends. The CDR3 sequence is CSGLRGTQYF. The CDR3 DNA sequence: TGCAGCGGGCTGCGGGGGACCCAGTACTTC.

CDR3 amino acids: CATSRDLQLYEQYF. DNA for the CDR3: TGTGCCACCAGCAGAGATTTACAGTTATACGAGCAGTACTTC. The rearrangement uses TRBV15 and TRBJ2-7; no definite D call. The CDR3 spans 14 residues. The V gene lost 0 bases and the J gene lost 4 bases, with 10 bases spanning the gap. The germline V gene encodes CDR1 LNHNV and CDR2 YYDKDF (reference sequence).

A note on this clone: The same CDR3 is also encoded by other DNA sequences in this sample. J is TRBJ2-6 and V is TRBV5-1; D gene unclear. This CDR3 comprises 16 residues. CDR1 SGHRS and CDR2 YFSETQ come from the germline V gene. Trimming left V 0 bases short and J 0 bases short, with 7 bases between. CDR3 in amino acids: CASSLAPISGANVLTF. In DNA form, the CDR3 reads TGCGCCAGCAGCTTGGCCCCGATCTCTGGGGCCAACGTCCTGACTTTC.